What follows describes a single T cell receptor (beta chain). This specimen comes from a study of blood T cell repertoires in COVID-19. Produced via immunoSEQ multiplex PCR; TCRdb's table is partial and in-frame only. The repertoire includes approximately 210,000 clones, over 75% of them detected once, and about 5% sits in the top ten. V lost 5 bases, J lost 10 bases, and 9 bases lay in between. The CDR3 loop spans 11 amino acids. Germline V gene lookup returns CDR1 SGHVS and CDR2 FQNEAQ. This TCR came from a woman in her forties with acute or convalescent COVID-19. Sequencing was done on a sample of peripheral blood. The rearrangement joins TRBV7-8 to TRBJ2-1; D not resolved. The CDR3 coding sequence is TGTGCCAGCAGCACCCGTGGCGAGCAGTTCTTC. It translates to CASSTRGEQFF.